The rows below give T cell receptor beta chains drawn from one sample of a study of human T cells and chemical hapten exposure. TCRdb re-called the RACE reads through MiXCR, storing one row per CDR3 protein. Of about 48,000 distinct CDR3 sequences listed, 9.9% are singletons. The material sequenced was whole blood, taken in connection with sensitization to the hapten diphenylcyclopropenone (DPC). These receptors were collected from a woman aged 40 to 50 with alopecia areata. Some clones in this sample may be carry-over from other donors' samples. The CDR3 runs from the conserved cysteine through the conserved F or W. The order of the fields is J gene, D gene, clone size, V gene, CDR3 DNA, CDR3 protein. The D gene is left open where the match is weak. Only part of the rows carry a size: once, few, many, or a class if the clone is expanded.

>TRBJ2-1|.|.|TRBV7-9
TGTGCCAGCAGCTTTAAAACCGGCGTTGGGGATGAGCAGTTCTTC
CASSFKTGVGDEQFF
>TRBJ2-3|.|few|TRBV12-3/TRBV12-4
TGTGCCAGCAGTTTAGAAAAGAGTTTGGGCACAGATACGCAGTATTTT
CASSLEKSLGTDTQYF
>TRBJ2-1|TRBD1|.|TRBV6-6
TGTGCCAGCAGGCCCCGGACAGGGGAATCCTACAATGAGCAGTTCTTC
CASRPRTGESYNEQFF
>TRBJ2-3|.|.|TRBV9
TGTGCCAGCAGCGTAGGGTCCGTTAAGACGCAGTATTTT
CASSVGSVKTQYF
>TRBJ1-2|.|many|TRBV7-6
TGTGCCAGCAGCTTAGCTTTACAGGGAGGGAGCAACTATGGCTACACCTTC
CASSLALQGGSNYGYTF
>TRBJ2-4|.|.|TRBV5-5
TGTGCCAGCAGCTTGGAGGCAGGGATCAACATTCAGTACTTC
CASSLEAGINIQYF
>TRBJ2-1|TRBD1|few|TRBV2
TGTGCCAGTTGGGCGGGACAGGGGAATGAGCAGTTCTTC
CASWAGQGNEQFF
>TRBJ1-1|TRBD1|many|TRBV24-1
TGTGCCACCAGTGAAAACACAGGGGTAGCGGGAGCTTTCTTT
CATSENTGVAGAFF
>TRBJ2-3|.|few|TRBV7-3
TGTGCCAGCAGCTTAGAGGGCGGTACGCAGTATTTT
CASSLEGGTQYF
>TRBJ2-3|.|.|TRBV7-9
TGTGCCAGCAGCCCCGGGACTACAGATACGCAGTATTTT
CASSPGTTDTQYF
>TRBJ1-6|TRBD1|.|TRBV30
TGTGCCTGGAGTGTACGGCCAGGGGGCGATTCACCCCTCCACTTT
CAWSVRPGGDSPLHF
>TRBJ1-1|.|.|TRBV4-1
TGCGCCAGCAGCCAGCCGGGCCGCACTGAAGCTTTCTTT
CASSQPGRTEAFF
>TRBJ2-5|TRBD2|many|TRBV18
TGTGCCAGCTCACCTCGACTAGCGAACCAAGAGACCCAGTACTTC
CASSPRLANQETQYF
>TRBJ2-7|.|.|TRBV20-1
TGCAGTGCTAGCCGAAGCGCCAACTACGAGCAGTACTTC
CSASRSANYEQYF
>TRBJ2-1|TRBD2|.|TRBV7-2
TGTGCCAGCAGCTTAGCTGTACAGGCGGGGGGCTACAATGAGCAGTTCTTC
CASSLAVQAGGYNEQFF
>TRBJ1-1|.|few|TRBV20-1
TGCAGTAGTCTCAGGGGCACTGAAGCTTTCTTT
CSSLRGTEAFF
>TRBJ1-5|.|many|TRBV9
TGTGCCAGCAGCGTAGCAGGAGGCAGAAATCAGCCCCAGCATTTT
CASSVAGGRNQPQHF
>TRBJ2-3|.|many|TRBV5-5
TGTGCCAGCAGCTTGGGCACCCAAGCTGGGAGCACAGATACGCAGTATTTT
CASSLGTQAGSTDTQYF
>TRBJ1-2|TRBD1|many|TRBV29-1
TGCAGCGACATCTCGAGACAGGGCGAACCACCCATCTATGGCTACACCTTC
CSDISRQGEPPIYGYTF
>TRBJ1-5|.|few|TRBV7-2
TGTGCCAGCAGCTTAGGAATAAGCGGAACAGCACGTCAGCCCCAGCATTTT
CASSLGISGTARQPQHF
>TRBJ1-1|.|.|TRBV29-1
TGCATCGTTGAGGGGAGCCCGGGCACTGAAGCTTTCTTT
CIVEGSPGTEAFF
>TRBJ2-7|.|.|TRBV27
TGTGCCAGCAGTCCAAGGACTCTGGGGGACGAGCAGTACTTC
CASSPRTLGDEQYF
>TRBJ2-5|TRBD2|few|TRBV7-2
TGTGCCAGCAGCTTACTAGCGGGGGGGCCGCAAGAGACCCAGTACTTC
CASSLLAGGPQETQYF
>TRBJ2-1|.|few|TRBV5-4
TGTGCCAGCAGCCTTCAGGACGTCAATGAGCAGTTCTTC
CASSLQDVNEQFF
>TRBJ1-2|.|.|TRBV5-4
TGTGCCAGCAGCTTCCAGGACGGGAACTATGGCTACACCTTC
CASSFQDGNYGYTF
>TRBJ2-2|.|.|TRBV7-2
TGTGCCAGCAGCCGAGGATCAGGAAACACCGGGGAGCTGTTTTTT
CASSRGSGNTGELFF
>TRBJ1-6|TRBD1|many|TRBV2
TGTGCCACTACGGACAGGGCGGGTAATTCACCCCTCCACTTT
CATTDRAGNSPLHF
>TRBJ2-1|.|few|TRBV12-3/TRBV12-4
TGTGCCAGCAGTTTGAGGGGTTGGAATGAGCAGTTCTTC
CASSLRGWNEQFF
>TRBJ1-2|.|.|TRBV4-1
TGCGCCAGCAGCCACCCACTAACGAATGGCTACACCTTC
CASSHPLTNGYTF
>TRBJ2-5|.|.|TRBV20-1
TGCAGTGCTAGGGCCATCCGGGCCCAAGAGACCCAGTACTTC
CSARAIRAQETQYF
>TRBJ2-7|TRBD1|many|TRBV20-1
TGCAGTGCTAGAGAACCTTTTGCAGGGGGCGAGCAGTACTTC
CSAREPFAGGEQYF
>TRBJ2-3|.|.|TRBV4-3
TGCGCCAGCAGCCAGGTTTTTGGCAGCTATTGGACAGATACGCAGTATTTT
CASSQVFGSYWTDTQYF
>TRBJ1-4|.|.|TRBV7-9
TGTGCCAGCAGCAATGCGGGCTCCGGTGAAGGAAAACTGTTTTTT
CASSNAGSGEGKLFF
>TRBJ2-7|.|.|TRBV5-5
TGTGCCAGCAGCTCAATGGGATACCTTTACGAGCAGTACTTC
CASSSMGYLYEQYF
>TRBJ2-5|.|many|TRBV3-1
TGTGCCAGCAGCCAAGAAAGATTTCGGGCAGGGGATCGAGAGACCCAGTACTTC
CASSQERFRAGDRETQYF
>TRBJ2-2|TRBD2|.|TRBV13
TGTGCGAGCCGGCCCGGGGGGACGGACACCGGGGAGCTGTTTTTT
CASRPGGTDTGELFF
>TRBJ1-2|TRBD1|many|TRBV7-3
TGTGCCAGCAGCATGGACAGGACGACTAACTATGGCTACACCTTC
CASSMDRTTNYGYTF
>TRBJ2-7|.|many|TRBV20-1
TGCAGCTCTGGGGCCCCCTACGAGCAGTACTTC
CSSGAPYEQYF
>TRBJ2-5|TRBD1|many|TRBV7-3
TGTGCCAGCAGCAGGACAGGGTCGGAGACCCAGTACTTC
CASSRTGSETQYF
>TRBJ1-2|.|.|TRBV3-1
TGTGCCAGCAGCCCTTCTCTTAGGGACGGCTACACCTTC
CASSPSLRDGYTF
>TRBJ1-6|.|many|TRBV7-3
TGTGCCAGCAGCTTGGACTCCTCGATGGGTTCACCCCTCCACTTT
CASSLDSSMGSPLHF
>TRBJ1-5|TRBD1|many|TRBV19
TGTGCCAGTAGTGGGACAGGGGGCAATCAGCCCCAGCATTTT
CASSGTGGNQPQHF
>TRBJ1-1|TRBD1|.|TRBV6-5
TGTGCCAGCACCGGACCGGGACAGGGAATGAACACTGAAGCTTTCTTT
CASTGPGQGMNTEAFF
>TRBJ2-1|TRBD2|many|TRBV29-1
TGCAGCGTTGGGCGAGCGGGGGCAGGGAATGAGCAGTTCTTC
CSVGRAGAGNEQFF
>TRBJ1-1|TRBD1|.|TRBV7-8
TGTGCCAGCAGCTCCGGGACAGACACTGAAGCTTTCTTT
CASSSGTDTEAFF
>TRBJ1-2|TRBD1|.|TRBV27
TGTGCCAGCAGCCCGGGACAGGGGGTCTATGGCTACACCTTC
CASSPGQGVYGYTF
>TRBJ2-3|.|few|TRBV4-3
TGCGCCAGCAGCCAAGAGTGGGGACGTGCGGGAGATACGCAGTATTTT
CASSQEWGRAGDTQYF
>TRBJ2-7|TRBD2|.|TRBV11-1
TGTGCCAGCAGCGTGGGACTAGCGGGGGTCGGCGAGCAGTACTTC
CASSVGLAGVGEQYF
>TRBJ1-1|.|many|TRBV19
TGTGCCAGTAGTATTAGTGATTCGAGGGGCACTGAAGCTTTCTTT
CASSISDSRGTEAFF
>TRBJ1-1|.|few|TRBV7-2
TGTGCCAGCAGACAGGGAAACACTGAAGCTTTCTTT
CASRQGNTEAFF
>TRBJ1-5|.|many|TRBV7-6
TGTGCCAGCAGCCCTACACTGGACCTCAATCAGCCCCAGCATTTT
CASSPTLDLNQPQHF
>TRBJ2-3|.|.|TRBV12-3/TRBV12-4
TGTGCCAGCAGACCCATAACTAGCACAGATACGCAGTATTTT
CASRPITSTDTQYF
>TRBJ2-2|.|.|TRBV14
TGTGCCAGCAGCCTACAGGGACCCCGGGAGCTGTTTTTT
CASSLQGPRELFF
>TRBJ1-3|.|.|TRBV19
TGTGCCAGTAGTATCGGCAGTGCTGGAAACACCATATATTTT
CASSIGSAGNTIYF
>TRBJ1-1|.|.|TRBV6-1
TGTGCCAGCAGTGAAGCGCTGGCTTTCTTT
CASSEALAFF
>TRBJ1-2|.|.|TRBV7-9
TGTGCCAGCAGCCCCCTATCGGGGGGGGAATCTAACTATGGCTACACCTTC
CASSPLSGGESNYGYTF
>TRBJ1-4|.|.|TRBV28
TGTGCCAGCAGGGCGACAGCCCGAGAAAAACTGTTTTTT
CASRATAREKLFF
>TRBJ1-5|TRBD1|.|TRBV27
TGTGCCAGCAGCATGACAGGGGCCAATCAGCCCCAGCATTTT
CASSMTGANQPQHF
>TRBJ2-2|TRBD1|few|TRBV24-1
TGTGCCACCAGTGATAGGGGGACAGCGTCGAACACCGGGGAGCTGTTTTTT
CATSDRGTASNTGELFF